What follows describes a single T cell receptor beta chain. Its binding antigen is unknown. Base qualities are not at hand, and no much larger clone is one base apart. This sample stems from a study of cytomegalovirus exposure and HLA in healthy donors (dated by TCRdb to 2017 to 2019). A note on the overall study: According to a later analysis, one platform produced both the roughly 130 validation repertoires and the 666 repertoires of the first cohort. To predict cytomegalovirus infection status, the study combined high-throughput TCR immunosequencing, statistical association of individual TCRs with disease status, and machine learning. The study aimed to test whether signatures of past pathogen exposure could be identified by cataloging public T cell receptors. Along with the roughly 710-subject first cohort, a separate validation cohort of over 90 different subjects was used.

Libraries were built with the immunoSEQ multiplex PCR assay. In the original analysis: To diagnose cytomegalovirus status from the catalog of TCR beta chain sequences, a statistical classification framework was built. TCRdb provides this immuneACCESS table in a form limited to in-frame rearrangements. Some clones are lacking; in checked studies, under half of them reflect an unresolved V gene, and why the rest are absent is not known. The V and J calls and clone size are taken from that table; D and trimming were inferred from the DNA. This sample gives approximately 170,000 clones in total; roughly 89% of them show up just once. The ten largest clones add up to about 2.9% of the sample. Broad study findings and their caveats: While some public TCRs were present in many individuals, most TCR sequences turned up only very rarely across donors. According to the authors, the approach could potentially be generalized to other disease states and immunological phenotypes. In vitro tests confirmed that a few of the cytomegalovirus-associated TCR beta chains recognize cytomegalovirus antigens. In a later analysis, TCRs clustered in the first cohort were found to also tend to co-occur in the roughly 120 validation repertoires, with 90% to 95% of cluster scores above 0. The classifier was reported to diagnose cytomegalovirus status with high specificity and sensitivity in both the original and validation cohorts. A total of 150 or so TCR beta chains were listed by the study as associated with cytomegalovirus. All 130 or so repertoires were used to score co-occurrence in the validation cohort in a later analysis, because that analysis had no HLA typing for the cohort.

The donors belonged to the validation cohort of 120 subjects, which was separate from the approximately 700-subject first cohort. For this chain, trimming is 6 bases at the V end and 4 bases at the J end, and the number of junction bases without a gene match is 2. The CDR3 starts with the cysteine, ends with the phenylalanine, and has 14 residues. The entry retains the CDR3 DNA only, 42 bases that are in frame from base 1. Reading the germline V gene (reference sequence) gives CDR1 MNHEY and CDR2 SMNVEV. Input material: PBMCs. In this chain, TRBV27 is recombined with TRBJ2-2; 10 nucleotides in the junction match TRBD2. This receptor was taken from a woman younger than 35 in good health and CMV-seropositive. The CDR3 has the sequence CASRIAGGTGELFF. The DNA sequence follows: TGTGCCAGCAGGATAGCGGGAGGCACCGGGGAGCTGTTTTTT.